Below, one T cell receptor beta chain is given with its context. The data derive from a study of CD8+ T cells in alopecia areata. In a group of about 5 patients, CD4+ cells were sorted into CD25+CD127- cells. It was cDNA, reverse transcribed from extracted RNA, that served as the sequencing template. Profiling relied on immunoSEQ multiplex PCR, and the TCRdb table lists in-frame clones only, not all of them. The repertoire consists of roughly 20,000 clones, with more than 60% occurring once and the leading ten covering 4.5% to 5.5%. What was sequenced was CD4+ Tregs sorted from blood. The sequence derives from a human donor with alopecia areata.

The CDR3: CASSSPDRFPSYEQYF. CDR3 nucleotides: TGTGCCAGCAGTTCCCCGGACAGATTTCCTTCCTACGAGCAGTACTTC. The rearrangement links TRBV6-6 to TRBJ2-7; TRBD1 might be the D (6 bases). This CDR3 is built from 16 residues. The germline V and J ends were trimmed by 4 bases and 1 base, with 17 bases remaining between them. The germline CDR1 and CDR2 sequences are MNHNY and SVGAGI (reference sequence).